Presented here are 6 T cell receptor beta chains from one specimen sequenced in a study of CXCR3-negative and CXCR3-positive naive CD8 T cells. The method, 5' RACE with UMI labels, was used to prepare the TRB cDNA libraries. TCRdb reprocessed the 5' RACE reads and reports one entry per CDR3 protein, with no DNA. The sample has about 5,500 distinct CDR3 sequences. The material sequenced was naive CXCR3- CD8+ T cells from blood. Subset in this sample: CD45RO-CCR7+CD27+CD95- naive CD8+ T cells lacking CXCR3 (TNR3-). Every receptor here comes from a human donor in good health. Some clones in this sample may be carry-over from other donors' samples.

According to its frequency, this clonotype is medium-sized. The chain combines TRBV6-6 with TRBJ2-1; without DNA, the TCRdb call of TRBD2 cannot be checked. The length of the CDR3 is 17 residues. Germline V gene data show CDR1 as MNHNY and CDR2 as SVGAGI (reference sequence). The CDR3 reads CASSYPSRAVSYNEQFF.

V usage is TRBV4-2 and J usage is TRBJ1-2. CDR1 is LGHNA and CDR2 is YNFKEQ in the germline V gene. The CDR3 runs 16 residues. The CDR3 protein is CASSQEGTATNYGYTF.

This clonotype is identified as medium-sized from frequency. The rearrangement joins TRBV2 to TRBJ2-7; TCRdb outputs TRBD1, but without DNA this stays unchecked. The V gene's germline CDR1 is SNHLY and CDR2 FYNNEI. The CDR3 sequence is 13 residues long. This chain's CDR3 is CASSEARDYEQYF.

Considering frequency, this clonotype is medium-sized (0.01 to 0.1%). The V call is TRBV21-1, the J call TRBJ1-6; as DNA is missing, the TRBD1 call by TCRdb cannot be tested. TRBV21-1 is reported as a pseudogene. This CDR3 comprises 16 residues. The CDR3 spells CASRILPGGWDSPLHF.

The chain couples TRBV20-1 to TRBJ1-5; TCRdb gives TRBD1 as the D gene, but with no DNA this cannot be confirmed. CDR3 length: 18 residues. From germline, CDR1 is DFQATT and CDR2 SNEGSKA (reference sequence). The CDR3 sequence is CSARGRKLMTGANQPQHF.

This clonotype is classed as medium-sized by frequency. The rearrangement uses TRBV29-1 and TRBJ2-1; the TCRdb D gene call, TRBD2, has no DNA to confirm it. The CDR3 contains 14 residues. Looked up from germline, CDR1 is SQVTM and CDR2 is ANQGSEA. CDR3 region: CSVPRRSAYNEQFF.